This T cell receptor (beta chain) is from a study of a mutant IDH1 vaccine in newly diagnosed glioma. Whole-study context: Most had both radiotherapy and temozolomide beforehand; others had only one.

The ends were cut back, 4 bases at V and 5 bases at J, with 6 bases in the middle. CDR3 length: 11 residues. The germline V gene encodes CDR1 WSHSY and CDR2 SAAADI. Worth noting for this clone: Its antigen is not known.

Clones were read by immunoSEQ multiplex PCR, and TCRdb kept only the in-frame ones, dropping some. There are fewer than 35,000 clones in the sample; roughly 80% occur only once, and about 11% lies in the top ten. Described time point: week 35, safety follow-up. Alongside topical imiquimod, each dose of vaccine comprised 300 ug of mutant IDH1 20-mer peptide. The sample consisted of PBMCs, taken from a glioma patient whose treatment included an IDH1 peptide vaccine. The chain is built from TRBV10-2 and TRBJ2-7; D perhaps matches TRBD2 (6 bases). This receptor was taken from a woman in her thirties or forties with glioma. The CDR3 is CASSGGDEQYF. CDR3 bases: TGCGCCAGCAGTGGGGGGGACGAGCAGTACTTC.